This TCR beta chain was retrieved from a study of T cells in Graves' hyperthyroidism and ophthalmopathy (dated by TCRdb to the late 2010s). For context, the study as a whole: Peripheral blood was sampled at the time of initial diagnosis, prior to any treatment. A discovery cohort of roughly 100 patients, fewer than 50 with Graves' ophthalmopathy and about 58 with stable Graves' hyperthyroidism, was used to find distinguishing TCR V-J signatures. An independent validation cohort of under 20 hyperthyroidism patients and 17 patients who later progressed to ophthalmopathy tested prospective prediction of ophthalmopathy. The approximately 95 discovery patients were divided at random into training and test sets in a 7:3 ratio. In addition, the study compared T-cell repertoires in thyroid tissue and in blood from roughly six Graves' hyperthyroidism patients. Following sampling, methimazole starting at 30 mg daily was given to hyperthyroidism patients, and high-dose intravenous methylprednisolone was given to ophthalmopathy patients. The paper describes TCR Vbeta CDR3 sequencing of fewer than 150 peripheral blood samples, made up of approximately 40 ophthalmopathy patients, more than 70 hyperthyroidism patients and 17 progressor patients. General findings and caveats noted by the study authors: Ophthalmopathy was separated from stable hyperthyroidism by a 13 V-J signature model, with 85% to 90% sensitivity and approximately 81% specificity obtained in cross-validation and 80%/75% obtained in testing. In validation, progression to ophthalmopathy was predicted by the model with 70% to 71% sensitivity and under 85% specificity, a median of roughly six months before onset. Most expanded thyroid clonotypes (frequency above 0.001) were also detected in blood, a finding suggesting that blood repertoires may reflect thyroid immune responses. Sample size was not statistically predetermined, and investigators were not blinded to group allocation.

This clonotype appeared a few times. What antigen it recognizes has not been identified. Base qualities are not recorded, but no much larger clone differs from it by a single base. The TCR beta CDR3 regions were amplified from the RNA transcripts. For the first round of RT-PCR on the TCR CDR3, the HTBI primer set was used together with the Qiagen OneStep RT-PCR kit. A second multiplex PCR round built the libraries, followed by size selection and purification. Paired-end sequencing of the libraries was performed with 100 bp reads on an Illumina HiSeq2000. The study's processing was this. Raw data were processed with SOAPnuke, discarding reads with adapters, uncalled bases, mean Phred below 15, or no exact constant-primer or identifier match. COPE v1.2.5 was used to merge the high-quality paired reads, and each unique nucleotide sequence was defined as a clonotype. MiTCR v1.1 was used to align clonotypes to the IMGT TRBV, TRBD and TRBJ reference segments. The analysis was restricted to V-J combinations with a frequency above 0.0001, which together covered approximately 99% of the repertoires. The TCS score was defined as F50 (clonal expansion) divided by E x V (chaos), with BLOSUM62-based TCRdist calculated between CDR3 peptides within each V-J. Welch's t-statistics and random forest reduced approximately 520 V-J features to roughly 13, which were used in a naive Bayes classifier (R e1071). TCRdb took the public reads, trimmed them with fastp at Q25, ran MiXCR for clone calling and kept in-frame beta chains. A single entry per CDR3 protein holds the most common genes and DNA from its merged rows. Clone size and V and J calls follow TCRdb, not the original study. Across this sample there are approximately 320,000 distinct CDR3 sequences, with around 17% seen only once. The top ten hold roughly 31% of the sample.

A patient counted as having stable Graves' hyperthyroidism if no progression to ophthalmopathy occurred over 18 months of follow-up. Hyperthyroidism patients were aged 18 to 65 years and newly diagnosed, with disease duration of less than 2 months. Exclusion was applied to patients with uncontrolled infections, other autoimmune diseases, pregnancy or lactation. Clinical symptoms, serum thyroxine and TRAb, thyroid ultrasound, and orbital computed tomography formed the basis for the diagnoses. Ficoll-Paque density gradient centrifugation was used to isolate PBMCs from about 9.4 ml of fresh peripheral blood. Total RNA was extracted using Trizol reagent, and RNA quality was assessed on an Agilent 2100 Bioanalyzer. The CDR3 spans 13 residues, from the cysteine through the phenylalanine. Of all the DNA, just the CDR3 is kept, 39 bases in frame from base 1. Trimming takes 5 bases from V and 5 bases from J, and the germline ends sit 12 bases apart. The germline V gene (reference sequence) specifies DFQATT as CDR1 and SNEGSKA as CDR2.

The receptor was derived from a man aged 30-40 years with Graves' hyperthyroidism. Material for sequencing was blood. The chain was built from TRBV20-1 and TRBJ2-2; the D gene is perhaps TRBD2, from 6 matching bases. The nucleotide sequence is TGCAGTGCTCCCTCCCGGGGGACCGGGGAGCTGTTTTTT. Protein translation: CSAPSRGTGELFF.